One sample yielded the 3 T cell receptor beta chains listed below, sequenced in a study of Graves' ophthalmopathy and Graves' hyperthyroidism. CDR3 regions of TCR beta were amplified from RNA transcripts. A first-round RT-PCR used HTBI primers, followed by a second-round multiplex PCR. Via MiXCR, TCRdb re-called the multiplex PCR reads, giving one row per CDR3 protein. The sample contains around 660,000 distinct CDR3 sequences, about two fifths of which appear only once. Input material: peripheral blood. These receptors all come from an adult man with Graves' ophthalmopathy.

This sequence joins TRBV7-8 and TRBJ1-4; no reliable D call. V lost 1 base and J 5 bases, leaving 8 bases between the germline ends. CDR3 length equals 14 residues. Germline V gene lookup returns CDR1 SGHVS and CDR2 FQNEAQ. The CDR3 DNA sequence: TGTGCCAGCAGCTTAGGGCAGAAGAATGAAAAACTGTTTTTT. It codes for CASSLGQKNEKLFF.

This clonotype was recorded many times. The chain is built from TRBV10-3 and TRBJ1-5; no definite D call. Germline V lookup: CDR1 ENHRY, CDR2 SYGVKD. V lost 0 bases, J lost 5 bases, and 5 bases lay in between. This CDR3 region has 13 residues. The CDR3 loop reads CAISESGYQPQHF. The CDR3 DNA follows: TGTGCCATCAGTGAGTCAGGGTATCAGCCCCAGCATTTT.

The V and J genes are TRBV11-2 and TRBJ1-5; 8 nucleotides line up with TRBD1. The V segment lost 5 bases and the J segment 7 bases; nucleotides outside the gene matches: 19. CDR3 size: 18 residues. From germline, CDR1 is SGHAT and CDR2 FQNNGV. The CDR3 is CASSLRTRGRHWSQPQHF. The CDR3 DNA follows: TGTGCCAGCAGCCTAAGAACCAGGGGGCGTCACTGGTCGCAGCCCCAGCATTTT. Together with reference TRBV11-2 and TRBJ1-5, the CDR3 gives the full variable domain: EAGVAQSPRYKIIEKRQSVAFWCNPISGHATLYWYQQILGQGPKLLIQFQNNGVVDDSQLPKDRFSAERLKGVDSTLKIQPAKLEDSAVYLCASSLRTRGRHWSQPQHFGDGTRLSIL.